The 29 T cell receptor beta chains reported below all come from one sample, sequenced in a study of OX40 agonist ivuxolimab in advanced cancers. The table came from immunoSEQ multiplex PCR; TCRdb's copy has only in-frame clones and leaves some out. Seen here are under 80,000 clones, 80% to 90% observed once, and the top ten hold over 2%. Sequenced here: CD4+ or CD8+ T cells sorted from blood, sampled in a trial of the OX40 agonist ivuxolimab. The receptors shown here come from an adult with an advanced solid tumor such as melanoma, head and neck, liver or kidney cancer.

The gene calls are TRBV5-1 and TRBJ2-3; D may correspond to TRBD1 or TRBD2 (5 bases each). V shed 7 bases and J shed 0 bases, with 12 bases lying between them. Germline V gene data show CDR1 as SGHRS and CDR2 as YFSETQ. The CDR3 extends over 14 amino acids. Here the CDR3 DNA reads TGCGCCAGCCGTGGGGGAGCTAGCACAGATACGCAGTATTTT. This translates into CASRGGASTDTQYF. The whole variable domain, filled in from reference TRBV5-1 and TRBJ2-3, reads KAGVTQTPRYLIKTRGQQVTLSCSPISGHRSVSWYQQTPGQGLQFLFEYFSETQRNKGNFPGRFSGRQFSNSRSEMNVSTLELGDSALYLCASRGGASTDTQYFGPGTRLTVL.

This clone has a single count. The gene calls are TRBV9 and TRBJ1-1; the D gene is possibly TRBD1 (5 bases). Germline lookup yields CDR1 SGDLS and CDR2 YYNGEE. The V and J ends lost 2 bases and 7 bases respectively, with 12 bases between them. The CDR3 spans 13 residues. This CDR3 is CASSVLQGDEAFF. For the CDR3, the DNA is TGTGCCAGCAGCGTGCTGCAGGGCGATGAAGCTTTCTTT.

The gene calls are TRBV19 and TRBJ1-5, with TRBD1 matching 8 bases. Germline lookup yields CDR1 LNHDA and CDR2 SQIVND (reference sequence). The CDR3 is 12 residues long. V lost 11 bases to trimming and J lost 4 bases; unmatched junction nucleotides: 4. The CDR3 nucleotides are TGTGCCGGGAGGACAGGGAATCAGCCCCAGCATTTT. It yields the protein CAGRTGNQPQHF.

V usage is TRBV4-1 and J usage is TRBJ1-1; D may be TRBD1 (5 bases). Germline V lookup: CDR1 MGHRA, CDR2 YSYEKL. Trimming took off 1 base at V and 5 bases at J, with 14 bases between the two ends. CDR3 size: 15 residues. The CDR3 region is CASSQGTAWGTEAFF. CDR3 sequence (DNA): TGCGCCAGCAGCCAAGGGACGGCTTGGGGGACTGAAGCTTTCTTT.

The chain links TRBV19 to TRBJ2-7; D is tentatively TRBD1 or TRBD2 (5 bases each). This CDR3 has 13 residues. Trimming removed 6 bases from V and 6 bases from J, with 15 bases in between. The germline V gene has CDR1 LNHDA and CDR2 SQIVND (reference sequence). CDR3 sequence reads: CASSWDGFGEQYF. CDR3 nucleotides: TGTGCCAGTAGCTGGGACGGATTCGGCGAGCAGTACTTC.

The J gene is TRBJ2-1, the V gene TRBV18, with D perhaps TRBD2 (6 bases). Germline-derived CDR1 and CDR2 are KGHSH and LQKENI. There are 16 residues in the CDR3. The V end lost 0 bases, the J end lost 5 bases, and 14 bases lay between the germline ends. The CDR3 region has the DNA TGTGCCAGCTCACCACCGAGAGGCGGGGCGAACAATGAGCAGTTCTTC. Amino acids: CASSPPRGGANNEQFF.

The rearrangement uses TRBV7-2 and TRBJ2-1; 8 positions match TRBD2. Germline V gene lookup returns CDR1 SGHTA and CDR2 FQGNSA. The length of the CDR3 is 13 residues. V was pared by 5 bases and J by 10 bases, with 7 bases of the junction left unmatched. In nucleotides, the CDR3 is TGTGCCAGCAGCCCCCTGGCTAGCGGGGAGCAGTTCTTC. Translating it yields CASSPLASGEQFF.

This chain uses TRBV2 with TRBJ2-7, with 8 bases aligning to TRBD2. The germline V gene encodes CDR1 SNHLY and CDR2 FYNNEI. The CDR3 has 12 amino acids. The V and J ends lost 6 bases and 3 bases, in that order; junction bases with no gene match: 1. As DNA, the CDR3 is TGTGCCAGCAGCGGGACTAGCTACGAGCAGTACTTC. It is translated as CASSGTSYEQYF.

The V call is TRBV5-5, the J call TRBJ2-7, with 10 bases that match TRBD2. J gave up 0 bases and V 5 bases, and 5 bases lay outside the gene matches. The V gene's germline CDR1 is SGHKS and CDR2 YYEKEE (reference sequence). The CDR3 has 15 residues. The CDR3 DNA reads as TGTGCCAGCAGTCCACTAGCGGGGATCTCCTACGAGCAGTACTTC. The encoded protein is CASSPLAGISYEQYF.

This clone was counted a few times. The chain has TRBV10-3 and TRBJ1-5, with 10 bases aligning to TRBD1. The junction had 9 bases not matched to a gene; V was cut back by 5 bases and J by 5 bases. The CDR3 is 16 amino acids. The germline CDR1 and CDR2 sequences are ENHRY and SYGVKD. The CDR3 nucleotides are TGTGCCATCAGTTCGCCGGGACAGGGGCTGGATCAGCCCCAGCATTTT. Encoded protein: CAISSPGQGLDQPQHF.

The chain has TRBV11-2 and TRBJ2-1, with 8 bases matching TRBD2. CDR1 is SGHAT, CDR2 FQNNGV, per germline. V lost 2 bases to trimming and J lost 4 bases; unmatched junction nucleotides: 4. The CDR3 length is 15 residues. CDR3 bases: TGTGCCAGCAGCTTAAGGCTAGCGGGTTACAATGAGCAGTTCTTC. Encoded protein: CASSLRLAGYNEQFF.

J is TRBJ2-7 and V is TRBV23-1, with D hard to call. TRBV23-1 is labeled an ORF, and its function is uncertain. V lost 4 bases and J lost 1, with 20 bases in between. The CDR3 extends over 17 amino acids. Written as DNA, the CDR3 is TGCGCCAGCAGTCCCAACATGGATTTAGATCGTTCCTACGAGCAGTACTTC. Its protein is CASSPNMDLDRSYEQYF.

This chain connects TRBV2 to TRBJ2-5; D gene unclear. The CDR3 is made up of 12 amino acids. Germline CDR1 and CDR2: SNHLY and FYNNEI. V was trimmed by 5 bases and J by 5 bases, leaving 9 bases between them. The DNA of the CDR3 is TGTGCCAGCAGTCGGTCGACGGAGACCCAGTACTTC. Its protein product is CASSRSTETQYF.

This clone was detected a few times. The chain has TRBV5-1 and TRBJ2-7; the D is unclear. Germline V gives CDR1 SGHRS, CDR2 YFSETQ. The V end lost 4 bases, the J end lost 5 bases, and 19 bases lay between the germline ends. CDR3 length: 15 amino acids. The CDR3 bases are TGCGCCAGCAGCAATGCGCCCTGGGCGGAAAACGAGCAGTACTTC. As protein: CASSNAPWAENEQYF.

This clone was detected only a few times. The chain carries TRBV7-2 and TRBJ2-1; TRBD1 might be the D (5 bases). Trimming removed 1 base at V and 13 bases at J, with 11 bases between. The CDR3 sequence is 12 residues long. Germline values: CDR1 SGHTA, CDR2 FQGNSA. CDR3 region: CASSLDPGYQFF. As DNA, the CDR3 is TGTGCCAGCAGCTTAGATCCAGGGTACCAGTTCTTC.

The V gene is TRBV10-3, the J gene TRBJ2-2; the match to TRBD2 covers 8 bases. Unmatched junction bases numbered 3, after V lost 5 bases and J lost 4 bases. This CDR3 contains 14 residues. Germline V gives CDR1 ENHRY, CDR2 SYGVKD. In DNA, the CDR3 is TGTGCCATCAGTACTAGCGGCCGCACCGGGGAGCTGTTTTTT. Its protein product is CAISTSGRTGELFF.

This chain uses TRBV4-2 with TRBJ2-5; TRBD1 matches at 8 bases. The DNA end is a closer match to TRBJ2-7, so the J assignment may be wrong. There are 14 residues in the CDR3. Germline V gives CDR1 LGHNA, CDR2 YNFKEQ. The CDR3 sequence: CASSHGQGGDEQYF. In nucleotides, the CDR3 is TGTGCCAGCAGCCATGGACAGGGCGGGGACGAGCAGTACTTC.

The rearrangement links TRBV27 to TRBJ2-2; 8 nucleotides align to TRBD1. Trimming removed 5 bases from V and 4 bases from J; junction bases left unmatched: 3. The CDR3 loop spans 14 amino acids. Germline V gene data show CDR1 as MNHEY and CDR2 as SMNVEV (reference sequence). The CDR3 DNA follows: TGTGCCAGCAGTCAAGACAGGGGCACCGGGGAGCTGTTTTTT. It specifies CASSQDRGTGELFF.

The chain is built from TRBV29-1 and TRBJ1-4, with 11 bases aligning to TRBD1. V gave up 6 bases and J gave up 8 bases; unmatched junction bases: 5. In germline, CDR1 is SQVTM, CDR2 ANQGSEA. The CDR3 has 13 amino acids. The chain's CDR3 is CSVKGQGEEKLFF. CDR3 nucleotides: TGCAGCGTAAAGGGACAGGGGGAAGAAAAACTGTTTTTT.

The genes are TRBV29-1 and TRBJ2-7; TRBD1 matches 10 bases. The CDR3 sequence is 17 residues long. Trimming took 3 bases from V and 2 from J; bases not matched to a gene: 13. CDR1 and CDR2 (germline): SQVTM, ANQGSEA. CDR3 nucleotide sequence: TGCAGCGTTGATCACCGGGACAGGGGCCGGCCGCCCTACGAGCAGTACTTC. Translation gives CSVDHRDRGRPPYEQYF.

The rearrangement joins TRBV11-2 to TRBJ2-1; TRBD2 matches at 12 bases. This CDR3 is 15 amino acids long. Per the germline V gene, CDR1 is SGHAT and CDR2 is FQNNGV. V shed 5 bases and J 12 bases; nucleotides not matched to a gene: 11. In DNA, the CDR3 is TGTGCCAGCAGCCCGACGGGACTAGCGGGCGTAGCGCAGTTCTTC. It yields the protein CASSPTGLAGVAQFF.

This chain links TRBV27 with TRBJ2-2, with 11 bases identical to TRBD2. The CDR3 is 15 residues long. Trimming cost V 3 bases and J 4 bases; bases outside gene matches: 1. Germline V CDR1 and CDR2: MNHEY, SMNVEV (reference sequence). The CDR3 coding sequence is TGTGCCAGCAGTTTTAGCGGGAGGGTCACCGGGGAGCTGTTTTTT. The encoded protein is CASSFSGRVTGELFF.

The rearrangement joins TRBV18 to TRBJ2-6; D is possibly TRBD2 (6 bases). V was cut by 4 bases and J by 0 bases, with 19 bases left in between. Germline CDR1 KGHSH, CDR2 LQKENI. The CDR3 runs 19 residues. The CDR3 loop is CASSRTQVGGYSGANVLTF. CDR3 DNA: TGTGCCAGCTCACGTACACAGGTGGGAGGATACTCTGGGGCCAACGTCCTGACTTTC.

The chain is built from TRBV9 and TRBJ2-1; TRBD2 agrees at 7 bases. The CDR3 is made up of 16 amino acids. Germline V lookup: CDR1 SGDLS, CDR2 YYNGEE. The junction had 4 bases not matched to a gene; V was cut back by 0 bases and J by 1 base. The CDR3 loop reads CASSVEVAGSYNEQFF. CDR3 in DNA: TGTGCCAGCAGCGTAGAGGTAGCGGGTTCCTACAATGAGCAGTTCTTC.

V and J are TRBV9 and TRBJ2-5; TRBD1 matches at 10 bases. The V segment lost 4 bases and the J segment 5 bases; nucleotides outside the gene matches: 8. The CDR3 is 15 residues long. Per germline, CDR1 SGDLS and CDR2 YYNGEE. CDR3 residues: CASSPRTGGEETQYF. In DNA, the CDR3 is TGTGCCAGCAGCCCTAGGACAGGGGGGGAGGAGACCCAGTACTTC. The complete variable domain, with remaining parts taken from reference TRBV9 and TRBJ2-5, reads DSGVTQTPKHLITATGQRVTLRCSPRSGDLSVYWYQQSLDQGLQFLIQYYNGEERAKGNILERFSAQQFPDLHSELNLSSLELGDSALYFCASSPRTGGEETQYFGPGTRLLVL.

The genes are TRBV5-1 and TRBJ2-3; the match to TRBD1 covers 8 bases. The germline CDR1 and CDR2 sequences are SGHRS and YFSETQ. The CDR3 loop spans 15 amino acids. V shed 3 bases, J shed 3 bases, and the junction held 6 bases outside the gene matches. DNA of the CDR3: TGCGCCAGCAGCTCGGGACAGGTCAGAACAGATACGCAGTATTTT. Translation: CASSSGQVRTDTQYF. The full variable domain, in which reference TRBV5-1 and TRBJ2-3 provide the parts outside the CDR3, is KAGVTQTPRYLIKTRGQQVTLSCSPISGHRSVSWYQQTPGQGLQFLFEYFSETQRNKGNFPGRFSGRQFSNSRSEMNVSTLELGDSALYLCASSSGQVRTDTQYFGPGTRLTVL.

The rearrangement joins TRBV28 to TRBJ1-1; TRBD1 is a possible D gene (5 bases). The CDR3 length is 15 residues. V was shortened by 5 bases and J by 3 bases, with 16 bases between the two germline ends. Germline CDR1 reads MDHEN; CDR2 reads SYDVKM. CDR3 loop: CASSQAGMAYTEAFF. In nucleotides, the CDR3 is TGTGCCAGCAGTCAGGCAGGGATGGCGTACACTGAAGCTTTCTTT.

This chain's CDR3 is CASSEVGAFNQPQHF. Written as DNA, the CDR3 is TGTGCCAGCAGTGAAGTCGGGGCCTTCAATCAGCCCCAGCATTTT. The chain employs TRBV6-1 and TRBJ1-5; the D gene is possibly TRBD1 (5 bases). V was clipped by 1 base and J by 3 bases, with 10 bases between them. Germline V gene lookup returns CDR1 MNHNS and CDR2 SASEGT. The CDR3 totals 15 residues.

The chain is built from TRBV7-8 and TRBJ1-3; D not resolved. There are 13 residues in the CDR3. V was trimmed by 3 bases and J by 2 bases, leaving 5 bases between them. Germline CDR1 and CDR2: SGHVS and FQNEAQ. CDR3 DNA: TGTGCCAGCAGCTTTATGCCTGGAAACACCATATATTTT. It is translated as CASSFMPGNTIYF.